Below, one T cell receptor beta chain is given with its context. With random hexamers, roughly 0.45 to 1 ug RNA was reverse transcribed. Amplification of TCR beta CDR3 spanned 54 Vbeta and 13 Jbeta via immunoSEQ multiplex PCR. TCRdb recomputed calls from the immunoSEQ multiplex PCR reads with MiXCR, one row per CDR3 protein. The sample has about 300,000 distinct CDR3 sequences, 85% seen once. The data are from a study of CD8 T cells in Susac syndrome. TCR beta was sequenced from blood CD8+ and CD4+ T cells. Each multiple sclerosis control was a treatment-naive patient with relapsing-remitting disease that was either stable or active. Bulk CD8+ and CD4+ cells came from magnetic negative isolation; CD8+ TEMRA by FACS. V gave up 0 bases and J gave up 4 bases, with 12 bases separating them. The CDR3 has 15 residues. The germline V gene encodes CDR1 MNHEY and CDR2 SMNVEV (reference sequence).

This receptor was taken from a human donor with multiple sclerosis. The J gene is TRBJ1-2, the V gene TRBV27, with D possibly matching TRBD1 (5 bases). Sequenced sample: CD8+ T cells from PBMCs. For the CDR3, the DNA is TGTGCCAGCAGTTTATCTAGTAGGGGACCCTATGGCTACACCTTC. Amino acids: CASSLSSRGPYGYTF.